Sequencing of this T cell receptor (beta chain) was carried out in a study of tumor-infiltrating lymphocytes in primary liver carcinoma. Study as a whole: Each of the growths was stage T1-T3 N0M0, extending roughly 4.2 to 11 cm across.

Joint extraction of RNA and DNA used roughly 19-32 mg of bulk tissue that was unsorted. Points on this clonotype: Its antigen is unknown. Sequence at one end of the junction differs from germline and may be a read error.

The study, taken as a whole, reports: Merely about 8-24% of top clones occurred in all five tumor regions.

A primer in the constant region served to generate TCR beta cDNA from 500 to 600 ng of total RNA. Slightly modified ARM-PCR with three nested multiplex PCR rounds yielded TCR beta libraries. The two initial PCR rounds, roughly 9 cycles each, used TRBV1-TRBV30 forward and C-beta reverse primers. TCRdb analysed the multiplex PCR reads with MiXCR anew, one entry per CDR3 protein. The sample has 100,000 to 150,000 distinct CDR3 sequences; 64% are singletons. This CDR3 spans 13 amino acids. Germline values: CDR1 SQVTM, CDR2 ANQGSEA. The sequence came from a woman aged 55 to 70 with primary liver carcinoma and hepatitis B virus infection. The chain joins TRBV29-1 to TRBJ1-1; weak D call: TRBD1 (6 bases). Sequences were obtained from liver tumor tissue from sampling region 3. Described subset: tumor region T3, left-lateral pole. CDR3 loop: CSVEGVLNTEAFF. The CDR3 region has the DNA TGCAGCGTGGAGGGGGTCCTGAACACTGAAGCTTTCTTC.